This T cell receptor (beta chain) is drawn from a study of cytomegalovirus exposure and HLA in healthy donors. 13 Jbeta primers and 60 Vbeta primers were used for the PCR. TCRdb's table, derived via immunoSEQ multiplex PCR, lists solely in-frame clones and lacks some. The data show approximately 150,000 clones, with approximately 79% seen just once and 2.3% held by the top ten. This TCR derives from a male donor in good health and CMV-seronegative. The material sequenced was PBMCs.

The CDR3 loop reads CASSPEGLSSYNEQFF. In nucleotides, the CDR3 is TGTGCCAGCAGTCCTGAGGGACTAAGCTCCTACAATGAGCAGTTCTTC. The rearrangement joins TRBV2 to TRBJ2-1; 7 bases are shared with TRBD2. The CDR3 is 16 amino acids. After removal of 5 bases from V and 0 bases from J, the junction contained 7 bases not matched to a gene. Per the germline V gene, CDR1 is SNHLY and CDR2 is FYNNEI.